The sample holds a few counts of the clone carrying this TCR beta chain. As yet, its antigen is unknown. The sample comes from a study of cytomegalovirus exposure and HLA in healthy donors. Overall study findings and caveats: CMV antigen specificity of three CMV-associated chains was confirmed in vitro.

The CDR3 covers 13 residues. Trimming left V 2 bases short and J 8 bases short, with 12 bases between. Germline V lookup: CDR1 WSHSY, CDR2 SAAADI. Only in-frame clones appear in the TCRdb table, and some are missing; sequencing was by immunoSEQ multiplex PCR. The sample includes around 200,000 clones, about four fifths seen only once; the top ten take 2.8%. The source is a woman aged 18 to 35 in good health and CMV-seropositive. The chain recombines TRBV10-2 with TRBJ1-2; D remains ambiguous. The sequenced material came from PBMCs. The CDR3 DNA reads TGCGCCAGCAGTGAGGGCGGGTATGAGGGCTACACCTTC. Its translation is CASSEGGYEGYTF.